The next 21 T cell receptor beta chains were all read from a single sample in a study of Graves' ophthalmopathy and Graves' hyperthyroidism. Amplified material comprised TCR beta CDR3 regions derived from RNA transcripts. HTBI primers were employed in first-round RT-PCR, then a second-round multiplex PCR followed. A single record per CDR3 protein comes from TCRdb applying MiXCR to the multiplex PCR reads. In the table there are roughly 400,000 distinct CDR3 sequences, about 18% of which are singletons. The sample taken for sequencing was peripheral blood. These receptors originate from an adult woman with stable Graves' hyperthyroidism.

The CDR3 sequence: CASRVSATGELFF. The CDR3 nucleotides read TGTGCCAGCAGAGTCTCAGCCACCGGGGAGCTGTTTTTT. The chain uses TRBV12-3 or TRBV12-4 and TRBJ2-2, with no clear D. Trimming removed 6 bases at V and 4 bases at J, with 9 bases between. This CDR3 region has 13 residues.

This clonotype was seen repeatedly, ten times or more. V usage is TRBV7-9 and J usage is TRBJ2-5, with D possibly matching TRBD1 (5 bases). The germline V gene encodes CDR1 SEHNR and CDR2 FQNEAQ (reference sequence). Trimming cost V 7 bases and J 5 bases, with 20 bases left between them. This CDR3 is 15 amino acids long. CDR3 in DNA: TGTGCCAGCACCGACAGCCGAAAGGGGTTGGAGACCCAGTACTTC. Its protein is CASTDSRKGLETQYF.

This clonotype was picked up many times. The rearrangement links TRBV29-1 to TRBJ1-2; D gene ambiguous. Per germline, CDR1 SQVTM and CDR2 ANQGSEA. This CDR3 region has 11 residues. V lost 2 bases to trimming and J lost 6 bases, with 7 bases between them. CDR3 region: CSVEYSNGYTF. The DNA for the CDR3 is TGCAGCGTTGAATACAGTAATGGCTACACCTTC.

This clonotype was counted at least ten times. Here the CDR3 reads CASSVTGGNYGYTF. DNA for the CDR3: TGTGCCAGCAGTGTCACAGGGGGCAACTATGGCTACACCTTC. J is TRBJ1-2 and V is TRBV2; 9 bases fit TRBD1. Germline trimming cut 4 bases from V and 2 bases from J; bases unmatched to any gene: 2. The CDR3 contains 14 residues. Germline values: CDR1 SNHLY, CDR2 FYNNEI.

This rearrangement joins TRBV24-1 to TRBJ2-5; maybe TRBD1 (6 bases). The V end was cut by 3 bases, the J end by 0 bases, with 10 bases between. This CDR3 region has 15 residues. From germline, CDR1 is KGHDR and CDR2 SFDVKD. The CDR3 loop reads CATSDNRVNQETQYF. The CDR3, as DNA: TGTGCCACCAGTGATAACAGGGTGAACCAAGAGACCCAGTACTTC.

Many counts were recorded for this clonotype. This chain's CDR3 is CASSYPAGTDSYEQYF. The DNA for the CDR3 is TGTGCCAGCAGTTACCCGGCCGGGACAGACTCCTACGAGCAGTACTTC. This chain uses TRBV12-3 or TRBV12-4 with TRBJ2-7; 7 positions agree with TRBD1. With 4 bases clipped from V and 0 bases from J, the junction kept 9 bases outside the gene matches. The CDR3 length is 16 residues.

This clonotype occurred many times. The rearrangement uses TRBV24-1 and TRBJ2-5, with no clear D. Germline V gene lookup returns CDR1 KGHDR and CDR2 SFDVKD. Trimming took off 3 bases at V and 5 bases at J, with 15 bases between the two ends. This CDR3 has 15 amino acids. CDR3 residues: CATSDTRHSFETQYF. The CDR3 DNA reads as TGTGCCACCAGTGATACGAGACATTCCTTCGAGACCCAGTACTTC.

This clonotype has just a few counts. The chain recombines TRBV30 with TRBJ2-7; TRBD2 is a possible D gene (6 bases). The CDR3 consists of 14 residues. The V end was cut by 1 base, the J end by 0 bases, with 10 bases between. Germline CDR1 and CDR2: GTSNPN and SVGIG (reference sequence). CDR3 nucleotide sequence: TGTGCCTGGAGTGGTAGCGGCCGCTCCTACGAGCAGTACTTC. Protein sequence: CAWSGSGRSYEQYF.

This clonotype was found a few times. The V call is TRBV6-2 or TRBV6-3, the J call TRBJ2-4; D might be TRBD2 (5 bases). This CDR3 comprises 16 residues. CDR1 MNHEY and CDR2 SVGEGT come from the germline V gene. Deletions cut 2 bases from V and 0 bases from J, with 11 bases between. CDR3 sequence reads: CASSYAGLGAKNIQYF. The CDR3 coding sequence is TGTGCCAGCAGTTACGCCGGACTGGGAGCCAAAAACATTCAGTACTTC.

In nucleotides, the CDR3 is TGTGCCAGCAGCCGTGGGACTAGCGGGGGGGATGAGCAGTACTTC. It encodes CASSRGTSGGDEQYF. The V gene is TRBV5-4, the J gene TRBJ2-7, with 16 bases aligning to TRBD2. Germline trimming cut 4 bases from V and 7 bases from J; bases unmatched to any gene: 5. The CDR3 extends over 15 amino acids. CDR1 SGHNT and CDR2 YYREEE come from the germline V gene (reference sequence). The variable domain in full, with the rest retrieved from reference TRBV5-4 and TRBJ2-7, is ETGVTQSPTHLIKTRGQQVTLRCSSQSGHNTVSWYQQALGQGPQFIFQYYREEENGRGNFPPRFSGLQFPNYSSELNVNALELDDSALYLCASSRGTSGGDEQYFGPGTRLTVT.

This clonotype appeared many times. This sequence joins TRBV28 and TRBJ2-7; D remains ambiguous. The germline V and J ends were trimmed by 5 bases and 2 bases, with 13 bases remaining between them. Germline V gene sequence: CDR1 MDHEN, CDR2 SYDVKM. The CDR3 is 14 residues long. CDR3 sequence (DNA): TGTGCCAGCAGTGTGGCAGCTGAGACCTACGAGCAGTACTTC. Its protein product is CASSVAAETYEQYF.

This clonotype was seen at least ten times. This chain joins TRBV5-1 and TRBJ1-1; no clear D gene. This CDR3 is built from 14 residues. The V gene lost 2 bases and the J gene lost 1 base, with 9 bases spanning the gap. Germline values: CDR1 SGHRS, CDR2 YFSETQ. The CDR3, as DNA: TGCGCCAGCAGCTTTGGACTCACGAACACTGAAGCTTTCTTT. Amino acid sequence: CASSFGLTNTEAFF.

The chain is built from TRBV12-5 and TRBJ1-1; 8 bases line up with TRBD1. Germline CDR1 reads LGHNT; CDR2 reads FRNRAP. With 7 bases clipped from V and 0 bases from J, the junction kept 10 bases outside the gene matches. CDR3 length: 16 residues. CDR3 DNA: TGTGCTAGTGACTCCGGGACAGGTACCTTGAACACTGAAGCTTTCTTT. Translating gives CASDSGTGTLNTEAFF.

The chain joins TRBV4-2 to TRBJ2-2, with 8 bases lining up with TRBD2. The trim removed 6 bases at V and 0 bases at J, leaving 0 bases unmatched. The CDR3 has 14 amino acids. CDR1 is LGHNA, CDR2 YNFKEQ, per germline. The CDR3 protein is CASRAGANTGELFF. CDR3 nucleotide sequence: TGTGCCAGCAGAGCGGGGGCGAACACCGGGGAGCTGTTTTTT.

This clonotype was seen at least ten times. V usage is TRBV7-8 and J usage is TRBJ2-6; D perhaps matches TRBD1 (6 bases). From germline, CDR1 is SGHVS and CDR2 FQNEAQ. This CDR3 has 18 amino acids. V was shortened by 1 base and J by 2 bases, with 15 bases between the two germline ends. The CDR3 region is CASSLGSGTLTGANVLTF. The CDR3 DNA sequence: TGTGCCAGCAGCTTAGGCTCCGGGACACTCACTGGGGCCAACGTCCTGACTTTC. Combining the CDR3 with reference TRBV7-8 and TRBJ2-6 gives the whole variable domain GAGVSQSPRYKVAKRGQDVALRCDPISGHVSLFWYQQALGQGPEFLTYFQNEAQLDKSGLPSDRFFAERPEGSVSTLKIQRTQQEDSAVYLCASSLGSGTLTGANVLTFGAGSRLTVL.

There are many counts of this clonotype. The gene calls are TRBV20-1 and TRBJ1-5, with D unresolved. CDR3 length: 15 residues. With 0 bases removed from V and 0 bases from J, the gap between germline ends came to 9 bases. Germline CDR1 is DFQATT and CDR2 is SNEGSKA (reference sequence). CDR3 protein: CSARDLRDSNQPQHF. As DNA, the CDR3 is TGCAGTGCTAGAGATTTACGGGATAGCAATCAGCCCCAGCATTTT.

This clonotype was counted ten times or more. The chain combines TRBV20-1 with TRBJ2-7, with 12 bases aligning to TRBD2. V trimming: 3 bases; J trimming: 3 bases; junction bases outside the gene matches: 3. The CDR3 is made up of 14 amino acids. Germline V gives CDR1 DFQATT, CDR2 SNEGSKA (reference sequence). The CDR3 DNA is TGCAGTGCTAGGACTAGCGGGAGCCTCTACGAGCAGTACTTC. It is translated as CSARTSGSLYEQYF.

V is TRBV5-1 and J is TRBJ2-7; 11 positions agree with TRBD2. V lost 0 bases to trimming and J lost 7 bases; unmatched junction nucleotides: 12. Per the germline V gene, CDR1 is SGHRS and CDR2 is YFSETQ. The CDR3 spans 17 residues. The CDR3 spells CASSLATSGTSGEEQYF. In DNA form, the CDR3 reads TGCGCCAGCAGCTTGGCGACCTCCGGGACTAGCGGAGAGGAGCAGTACTTC.

The sample holds many counts of this clonotype. V gene TRBV30 combines with J gene TRBJ2-4; possibly TRBD1 or TRBD2 for D (7 bases each). The CDR3 spans 15 residues. V was pared by 3 bases and J by 1 base, with 13 bases between. Germline CDR1 reads GTSNPN; CDR2 reads SVGIG (reference sequence). Here the CDR3 DNA reads TGTGCCTGGAGCTTCAGGGGGGGGGCCAAAAACATTCAGTACTTC. This sequence encodes CAWSFRGGAKNIQYF. Drawing the rest from reference TRBV30 and TRBJ2-4, the complete variable domain is SQTIHQWPATLVQPVGSPLSLECTVEGTSNPNLYWYRQAAGRGLQLLFYSVGIGQISSEVPQNLSASRPQDRQFILSSKKLLLSDSGFYLCAWSFRGGAKNIQYFGAGTRLSVL.

This clonotype was counted at least ten times. The chain uses TRBV12-3 or TRBV12-4 and TRBJ2-5, with D perhaps TRBD1 (8 bases). The CDR3 contains 14 residues. The V gene lost 4 bases and the J gene lost 5 bases, with 14 bases spanning the gap. CDR3 region: CASSSRGREETQYF. In DNA, the CDR3 is TGTGCCAGCAGTTCCAGGGGGCGGGAGGAGACCCAGTACTTC.

This chain connects TRBV7-6 to TRBJ2-1; 10 nucleotides align to TRBD1. The CDR3 runs 15 residues. The J segment lost 5 bases and the V segment lost 5 bases, leaving 6 bases of the junction unmatched. Germline CDR1 reads SGHVS; CDR2 reads FNYEAQ. CDR3 residues: CASSPRTGGDNEQFF. The CDR3, as DNA: TGTGCCAGCAGCCCAAGGACAGGGGGAGACAATGAGCAGTTCTTC. The entire variable domain, with the rest obtained from reference TRBV7-6 and TRBJ2-1, is as follows: GAGVSQSPRYKVTKRGQDVALRCDPISGHVSLYWYRQALGQGPEFLTYFNYEAQQDKSGLPNDRFSAERPEGSISTLTIQRTEQRDSAMYRCASSPRTGGDNEQFFGPGTRLTVL.